Listed here are 24 T cell receptor beta chains from one sample, sequenced in a study of cytomegalovirus exposure and HLA in healthy donors. Primers for the PCR totalled 60 Vbeta and 13 Jbeta. Measured with immunoSEQ multiplex PCR; TCRdb has only the in-frame clones, and not every one. The data hold 70,000 to 95,000 clones, with about 79% observed a single time. Material: PBMCs. The source of these receptors is a man aged 35 to 55 in good health and CMV-seronegative.

The rearrangement links TRBV5-1 to TRBJ2-1; 9 bases match TRBD1. In germline, CDR1 is SGHRS, CDR2 YFSETQ. The J segment lost 4 bases and the V segment lost 3 bases, leaving 5 bases of the junction unmatched. The CDR3 sequence is 15 residues long. CDR3 residues: CASSSRQGGYNEQFF. The CDR3 coding sequence is TGCGCCAGCAGCTCACGACAGGGGGGGTACAATGAGCAGTTCTTC.

The chain combines TRBV19 with TRBJ2-6; tentatively, D is TRBD1 (5 bases). This CDR3 has 15 residues. Germline V gene sequence: CDR1 LNHDA, CDR2 SQIVND (reference sequence). Deletions cut 4 bases from V and 0 bases from J, with 7 bases between. The CDR3 DNA reads TGTGCCAGTAGTAGACAGATCTCTGGGGCCAACGTCCTGACTTTC. This sequence encodes CASSRQISGANVLTF.

CDR3 amino acids: CASSLTGNTGELFF. DNA for the CDR3: TGTGCCAGCTCATTAACCGGTAACACCGGGGAGCTGTTTTTT. The V and J genes are TRBV18 and TRBJ2-2; no firm D call. This CDR3 has 14 residues. Trimming took 5 bases from V and 2 from J, leaving 9 bases between them. Germline V gene sequence: CDR1 KGHSH, CDR2 LQKENI. The full variable domain, rest sourced from reference TRBV18 and TRBJ2-2, is NAGVMQNPRHLVRRRGQEARLRCSPMKGHSHVYWYRQLPEEGLKFMVYLQKENIIDESGMPKERFSAEFPKEGPSILRIQQVVRGDSAAYFCASSLTGNTGELFFGEGSRLTVL.

The rearrangement links TRBV19 to TRBJ2-7, with TRBD1 as a possible D gene (5 bases). CDR1 and CDR2 (germline): LNHDA, SQIVND (reference sequence). CDR3 length: 14 amino acids. Between the trimmed V and J ends, which lost 5 bases and 4 bases, there was a span of 15 bases. CDR3 residues: CASSFRDRDYEQYF. CDR3 DNA: TGTGCCAGTAGTTTCCGAGACAGAGATTACGAGCAGTACTTC.

This clone came up a few times. The chain uses TRBV7-2 and TRBJ1-1; weak D call: TRBD1 (5 bases). V dropped 5 bases and J dropped 0 bases, with 7 bases sitting between them. Germline V lookup: CDR1 SGHTA, CDR2 FQGNSA. The CDR3 consists of 13 residues. The CDR3 loop reads CASSTQVNTEAFF. For the CDR3, the DNA is TGTGCCAGCAGCACACAGGTGAACACTGAAGCTTTCTTT.

The V and J genes are TRBV2 and TRBJ1-4; the D gene is possibly TRBD1 (6 bases). Per germline, CDR1 SNHLY and CDR2 FYNNEI. The length of the CDR3 is 15 residues. The ends were cut back, 7 bases at V and 7 bases at J, with 19 bases in the middle. The CDR3, as DNA: TGTGCCAGCACGTTGCAGGGCCAGGGGAGTGAAAAACTGTTTTTT. It translates to CASTLQGQGSEKLFF.

The chain couples TRBV11-1 to TRBJ2-3; D not certain. V dropped 3 bases and J dropped 3 bases, with 10 bases sitting between them. This CDR3 has 14 amino acids. Looked up from germline, CDR1 is SGHAT and CDR2 is FQDESV (reference sequence). CDR3 sequence (DNA): TGTGCCAGCAGCTTTGCCAGGTTAACAGATACGCAGTATTTT. This codes for CASSFARLTDTQYF.

The chain carries TRBV9 and TRBJ2-5; 12 nucleotides align to TRBD1. The V gene end was trimmed by 2 bases and the J gene end by 4 bases; junction bases not matched to a gene: 3. CDR1 is SGDLS, CDR2 YYNGEE, per germline. CDR3 size: 15 residues. CDR3 amino acids: CASSVGTGGLETQYF. The DNA for the CDR3 is TGTGCCAGCAGCGTGGGGACAGGGGGCTTAGAGACCCAGTACTTC.

This rearrangement joins TRBV5-4 to TRBJ2-1; tentative D call: TRBD1 (5 bases). From germline, CDR1 is SGHNT and CDR2 YYREEE (reference sequence). The germline V and J ends were trimmed by 4 bases and 12 bases, with 20 bases remaining between them. The CDR3 sequence is 14 residues long. The CDR3 loop is CASSLRTFQDGQFF. The CDR3 DNA sequence: TGTGCCAGCAGCCTGAGGACATTCCAGGATGGGCAGTTCTTC. The variable domain in full, with the rest retrieved from reference TRBV5-4 and TRBJ2-1, is ETGVTQSPTHLIKTRGQQVTLRCSSQSGHNTVSWYQQALGQGPQFIFQYYREEENGRGNFPPRFSGLQFPNYSSELNVNALELDDSALYLCASSLRTFQDGQFFGPGTRLTVL.

On this clone itself: Its ends do not fully match the called genes, so a read error is possible. The chain joins TRBV7-9 to TRBJ1-1; TRBD1 matches 7 bases. The V gene's germline CDR1 is SEHNR and CDR2 FQNEAQ (reference sequence). CDR3 size: 18 residues. The CDR3 protein is CSSSRSGEGARKNTEAFF. CDR3 coding DNA: TGTTCCAGCAGCCGCTCGGGTGAGGGGGCGCGGAAGAACACTGAAGCTTTCTTT.

This chain joins TRBV19 and TRBJ2-1; D is undetermined. CDR3 size: 14 residues. Deletions cut 1 base from V and 0 bases from J, with 4 bases between. Germline-derived CDR1 and CDR2 are LNHDA and SQIVND (reference sequence). The CDR3 reads CASSIGLSYNEQFF. CDR3 DNA sequence: TGTGCCAGTAGTATAGGACTCTCCTACAATGAGCAGTTCTTC.

The CDR3: CASSPGGKYGYTF. The CDR3 DNA is TGTGCCAGCAGCCCCGGGGGGAAGTATGGCTACACCTTC. The chain has TRBV9 and TRBJ1-2, with D possibly being TRBD1 (5 bases). The CDR3 sequence is 13 residues long. Germline V gene data show CDR1 as SGDLS and CDR2 as YYNGEE. V gave up 4 bases and J gave up 5 bases, with 12 bases separating them.

V and J are TRBV5-1 and TRBJ1-5; tentative D call: TRBD1 (5 bases). Trimming cost V 3 bases and J 7 bases, with 17 bases left between them. There are 15 residues in the CDR3. Germline CDR1 is SGHRS and CDR2 is YFSETQ. The CDR3 sequence is CASSSGTGGGQPQHF. The CDR3 nucleotides are TGCGCCAGCAGCTCCGGGACCGGGGGTGGCCAGCCCCAGCATTTT.

This clone was detected a few times. This chain links TRBV4-2 with TRBJ2-1; 7 bases map to TRBD1. The length of the CDR3 is 16 residues. V lost 4 bases, J lost 7 bases, and 13 bases stayed unmatched. Germline V CDR1 and CDR2: LGHNA, YNFKEQ. CDR3 DNA sequence: TGTGCCAGCAGCCGGGCCGGACAGGCGAGGGAGAATGAGCAGTTCTTC. It yields the protein CASSRAGQARENEQFF.

The gene calls are TRBV7-8 and TRBJ1-2, with D perhaps TRBD1 (5 bases). Trimming removed 3 bases at V and 3 bases at J, with 11 bases between. The CDR3 has 14 amino acids. Germline V gives CDR1 SGHVS, CDR2 FQNEAQ. The CDR3 loop reads CASSFVRADYGYTF. DNA for the CDR3: TGTGCCAGCAGCTTTGTCAGGGCTGACTATGGCTACACCTTC. Complete variable domain (other parts from reference TRBV7-8 and TRBJ1-2): GAGVSQSPRYKVAKRGQDVALRCDPISGHVSLFWYQQALGQGPEFLTYFQNEAQLDKSGLPSDRFFAERPEGSVSTLKIQRTQQEDSAVYLCASSFVRADYGYTFGSGTRLTVV.

The gene calls are TRBV29-1 and TRBJ1-6; TRBD1 might be the D (6 bases). Germline CDR1 and CDR2: SQVTM and ANQGSEA. This CDR3 contains 13 residues. V lost 6 bases and J 6 bases, leaving 12 bases between the germline ends. CDR3 region: CSVRTDGNSPLHF. The DNA for the CDR3 is TGCAGCGTCCGGACAGACGGTAATTCACCCCTCCACTTT.

The chain couples TRBV5-3 to TRBJ1-3; 7 bases agree with TRBD1. TRBV5-3 is treated as an ORF (open reading frame) with a function not yet certain. Trimming at V came to 0 bases and at J to 0 bases, leaving 12 bases not matched to a gene. The length of the CDR3 is 19 residues. The CDR3 nucleotides read TGTGCCAGAAGCTTGGCCTTACAGGGGAACGAGGACTCTGGAAACACCATATATTTT. It translates to CARSLALQGNEDSGNTIYF.

This chain uses TRBV19 with TRBJ1-1; D is possibly TRBD1 (5 bases). V lost 6 bases and J lost 0, with 14 bases in between. CDR3 size: 15 residues. Germline V gene lookup returns CDR1 LNHDA and CDR2 SQIVND (reference sequence). CDR3 sequence: CASREGQTLNTEAFF. The CDR3 nucleotides read TGTGCCAGTAGGGAGGGGCAAACCTTGAACACTGAAGCTTTCTTT.

V and J are TRBV30 and TRBJ1-2; D perhaps matches TRBD1 (6 bases). With 5 bases removed from V and 5 bases from J, the gap between germline ends came to 18 bases. CDR3 length: 14 residues. CDR1 GTSNPN and CDR2 SVGIG come from the germline V gene (reference sequence). The CDR3 bases are TGTGCCTGGGGACTAGGCGGACAGTCTTATGGCTACACCTTC. It specifies CAWGLGGQSYGYTF.

This clone has just one count. The chain uses TRBV4-1 and TRBJ1-1, with TRBD1 matching 8 bases. J gave up 4 bases and V 5 bases, and 9 bases lay outside the gene matches. CDR3 length equals 15 residues. Looked up from germline, CDR1 is MGHRA and CDR2 is YSYEKL. CDR3: CASSKPGQAGTEAFF. The DNA for the CDR3 is TGCGCCAGCAGCAAACCGGGACAGGCTGGCACTGAAGCTTTCTTT.

V usage is TRBV19 and J usage is TRBJ2-7, with TRBD2 identical over 8 bases. Per germline, CDR1 LNHDA and CDR2 SQIVND (reference sequence). The CDR3 extends over 14 amino acids. V lost 5 bases, J lost 4 bases, and 7 bases stayed unmatched. CDR3 amino acids: CASSAGLAEYEQYF. In DNA, the CDR3 is TGTGCCAGTAGTGCTGGACTAGCCGAATACGAGCAGTACTTC.

This chain joins TRBV18 and TRBJ2-5, with D perhaps TRBD1 (7 bases). The CDR3 runs to 14 residues. CDR1 and CDR2 (germline): KGHSH, LQKENI. The V end was cut by 2 bases, the J end by 4 bases, with 11 bases between. CDR3 nucleotides: TGTGCCAGCTCACCAAGTCAGGGGGGAGAGACCCAGTACTTC. Encoded protein: CASSPSQGGETQYF.

The chain is built from TRBV6-5 and TRBJ1-6, with TRBD1 as a possible D gene (6 bases). Trimming pared 6 bases from V and 0 bases from J, leaving 9 bases between. Germline values: CDR1 MNHEY, CDR2 SVGAGI. The CDR3 has 15 residues. In DNA form, the CDR3 reads TGTGCCAGCAGGTCACAGGGCTCCTATAATTCACCCCTCCACTTT. This encodes CASRSQGSYNSPLHF.

The rearrangement joins TRBV7-2 to TRBJ1-5, with a possible D match to TRBD1 (6 bases). Trimming stripped 5 bases from V and 2 bases from J, with 19 bases between. Germline V gene data show CDR1 as SGHTA and CDR2 as FQGNSA. This CDR3 is built from 17 residues. The CDR3 coding sequence is TGTGCCAGCAGCCCGCGGACAGAAGGTCTTGGCAATCAGCCCCAGCATTTT. It specifies CASSPRTEGLGNQPQHF.